The 27 T cell receptor beta chains in this list originate from one sample, sequenced in a study of cytomegalovirus exposure and HLA in healthy donors (TCRdb year 2017). Library creation used the immunoSEQ multiplex PCR assay. For the multiplex PCR, a mixture combining 60 forward primers for TCR Vbeta segments and 13 reverse primers for TCR Jbeta segments was used. TCRdb carries this immuneACCESS record with in-frame sequences only. Its versions omit some clonotypes, under half of them owing to an unresolved V gene in the studies checked, with the rest unexplained. The sample contains under 200,000 clones, less than 80% of them found a single time. 2.5% to 3% of the sample lies in the top ten. Sequencing used PBMCs. These receptor sequences come from a man between 35 and 55 years old in good health and CMV-seronegative.

V and J are TRBV5-1 and TRBJ1-4; D is perhaps TRBD1 (6 bases). The CDR3 is 15 residues long. The V end lost 2 bases, the J end lost 4 bases, and 12 bases lay between the germline ends. Per the germline V gene, CDR1 is SGHRS and CDR2 is YFSETQ. The CDR3 region has the DNA TGCGCCAGCAGCTTCCCGGACAGAGATAATGAAAAACTGTTTTTT. Translating gives CASSFPDRDNEKLFF.

The V gene is TRBV2, the J gene TRBJ2-7, with D possibly matching TRBD1 (6 bases). The CDR3 runs to 14 residues. Germline V CDR1 and CDR2: SNHLY, FYNNEI. V was cut by 8 bases and J by 2 bases, with 16 bases left in between. CDR3 bases: TGTGCCAGCCTCCGGACAGTACTCGCCTACGAGCAGTACTTC. Its translation: CASLRTVLAYEQYF.

This clone was observed a handful of times. The chain uses TRBV9 and TRBJ2-1; D may be TRBD2 (6 bases). The CDR3 runs 14 residues. Trimming shortened V by 4 bases and J by 2 bases, and 10 bases separated the two germline ends. Germline assignment: CDR1 SGDLS and CDR2 YYNGEE. This CDR3 is CASSPRTTYNEQFF. The CDR3 region has the DNA TGTGCCAGCAGCCCCCGGACTACCTACAATGAGCAGTTCTTC.

The genes are TRBV6-6 and TRBJ2-7, with 7 bases matching TRBD1. From germline, CDR1 is MNHNY and CDR2 SVGAGI (reference sequence). Trimming at V came to 6 bases and at J to 4 bases, leaving 3 bases not matched to a gene. This CDR3 region has 12 residues. CDR3 coding DNA: TGTGCCAGCAGGCCGGGACAGTACGAGCAGTACTTC. It specifies CASRPGQYEQYF.

This rearrangement joins TRBV9 to TRBJ1-6; weak D call: TRBD1 (6 bases). Trimming took off 0 bases at V and 5 bases at J, with 9 bases between the two ends. Germline CDR1 SGDLS, CDR2 YYNGEE. The CDR3 is made up of 15 amino acids. In nucleotides, the CDR3 is TGTGCCAGCAGCGTAGGAGACAGGCATAATTCACCCCTCCACTTT. It translates to CASSVGDRHNSPLHF. The full variable domain, rest sourced from reference TRBV9 and TRBJ1-6, is DSGVTQTPKHLITATGQRVTLRCSPRSGDLSVYWYQQSLDQGLQFLIQYYNGEERAKGNILERFSAQQFPDLHSELNLSSLELGDSALYFCASSVGDRHNSPLHFGNGTRLTVT.

This chain uses TRBV5-6 with TRBJ1-2; D is uncertain. V lost 0 bases and J lost 3, with 6 bases in between. The CDR3 has 13 amino acids. Germline V gives CDR1 SGHDT, CDR2 YYEEEE. The CDR3 sequence: CASSLVQDYGYTF. CDR3 nucleotides: TGTGCCAGCAGCTTGGTTCAGGACTATGGCTACACCTTC.

The chain is built from TRBV18 and TRBJ1-5, with TRBD1 matching 7 bases. Germline V lookup: CDR1 KGHSH, CDR2 LQKENI. The CDR3 runs 14 residues. With 6 bases clipped from V and 7 bases from J, the junction kept 9 bases outside the gene matches. CDR3 nucleotides: TGTGCCAGCTCCCTTACAGGGGCCGGACAGCCCCAGCATTTT. Amino acids: CASSLTGAGQPQHF.

This clone appeared a few times. This chain's CDR3 is CASSFGGGGSGNTIYF. DNA of the CDR3: TGTGCCAGCAGCTTCGGGGGTGGAGGCTCTGGAAACACCATATATTTT. The chain has TRBV7-6 and TRBJ1-3; D is perhaps TRBD1 (5 bases). Germline loops: CDR1 SGHVS, CDR2 FNYEAQ. The CDR3 length is 16 residues. The V and J ends lost 3 bases and 0 bases respectively, with 12 bases between them.

The gene calls are TRBV5-1 and TRBJ2-7, with D perhaps matching TRBD2 (7 bases). V shed 0 bases and J shed 2 bases, with 18 bases lying between them. The germline V gene has CDR1 SGHRS and CDR2 YFSETQ. The CDR3 totals 17 residues. The CDR3: CASSLAIGGDKPYEQYF. The CDR3 nucleotides are TGCGCCAGCAGCTTGGCAATAGGGGGGGACAAACCCTACGAGCAGTACTTC.

This clone was seen just once. This rearrangement joins TRBV6-5 to TRBJ1-2; the D gene is possibly TRBD1 (5 bases). The CDR3 extends over 15 amino acids. V was trimmed by 0 bases and J by 4 bases, leaving 12 bases between them. Germline CDR1 MNHEY, CDR2 SVGAGI. The CDR3 region has the DNA TGTGCCAGCAGTTACTCTGGGGGGAGCGGCTATGGCTACACCTTC. This gives the protein CASSYSGGSGYGYTF.

The chain joins TRBV5-1 to TRBJ1-1, with 8 bases identical to TRBD1. V lost 4 bases and J lost 1; bases outside the gene matches: 9. The CDR3 is 16 amino acids. Germline CDR1 reads SGHRS; CDR2 reads YFSETQ. As DNA, the CDR3 is TGCGCCAGCAGCGAACGATCCGACAGGGGGAACACTGAAGCTTTCTTT. This encodes CASSERSDRGNTEAFF.

The gene calls are TRBV6-6 and TRBJ1-5; 9 nucleotides line up with TRBD1. V shed 7 bases, J shed 6 bases, and the junction held 13 bases outside the gene matches. The CDR3 is 16 amino acids. The V gene's germline CDR1 is MNHNY and CDR2 SVGAGI (reference sequence). The CDR3 loop is CASTQEGQGISQPQHF. In DNA, the CDR3 is TGTGCCAGCACCCAGGAGGGACAGGGAATTTCTCAGCCCCAGCATTTT.

V usage is TRBV30 and J usage is TRBJ2-5; TRBD2 matches at 7 bases. This CDR3 spans 14 amino acids. The germline CDR1 and CDR2 sequences are GTSNPN and SVGIG (reference sequence). Losses at the gene ends were 1 base for V and 0 bases for J; bases not matched to a gene: 2. The CDR3 DNA reads as TGTGCCTGGAGTGGGGGGGGGAACCAAGAGACCCAGTACTTC. This codes for CAWSGGGNQETQYF.

This chain connects TRBV29-1 to TRBJ2-2, with 8 bases matching TRBD2. The germline V gene has CDR1 SQVTM and CDR2 ANQGSEA. CDR3 length: 14 residues. Germline trimming cut 7 bases from V and 5 bases from J; bases unmatched to any gene: 9. CDR3 protein: CSAFAGGVTGELFF. The DNA for the CDR3 is TGCAGCGCCTTTGCGGGAGGCGTAACCGGGGAGCTGTTTTTT.

The genes are TRBV30 and TRBJ2-1, with 13 positions matching TRBD2. Trimming removed 3 bases from V and 0 bases from J; junction bases left unmatched: 11. The CDR3 consists of 19 residues. Germline values: CDR1 GTSNPN, CDR2 SVGIG (reference sequence). CDR3 in amino acids: CAWSADPGLAGSSYNEQFF. Written as DNA, the CDR3 is TGTGCCTGGAGCGCCGACCCGGGACTAGCGGGAAGCTCCTACAATGAGCAGTTCTTC.

On this clone itself: Mismatch with germline at one junction end may stem from a read error. V and J are TRBV6-5 and TRBJ1-6; D might be TRBD1 (6 bases). This CDR3 comprises 15 residues. Germline values: CDR1 MNHEY, CDR2 SVGAGI. CDR3 sequence (DNA): TGTGCCAGCCGGGGCCAGGGGACCTATAATTCACCCCTCCGCTTT. Its translation is CASRGQGTYNSPLRF.

The rearrangement uses TRBV5-5 and TRBJ1-1, with a possible D match to TRBD1 (6 bases). CDR1 and CDR2 (germline): SGHKS, YYEKEE (reference sequence). This CDR3 has 12 residues. V was shortened by 1 base and J by 7 bases, with 8 bases between the two germline ends. CDR3 coding DNA: TGTGCCAGCAGCTTGTGGGACAATGAAGCTTTCTTT. Encoded protein: CASSLWDNEAFF.

The chain is built from TRBV7-9 and TRBJ2-7, with 7 bases identical to TRBD1. V lost 5 bases to trimming and J lost 2 bases; unmatched junction nucleotides: 3. Germline CDR1 SEHNR, CDR2 FQNEAQ (reference sequence). The CDR3 has 13 residues. The CDR3 region is CASSQTGTYEQYF. The CDR3 DNA reads TGTGCCAGCAGCCAGACAGGGACCTACGAGCAGTACTTC.

The V call is TRBV5-1, the J call TRBJ2-3; 10 bases match TRBD2. CDR3 length: 18 residues. After removal of 4 bases from V and 0 bases from J, the junction contained 11 bases not matched to a gene. Germline V gene data show CDR1 as SGHRS and CDR2 as YFSETQ. The CDR3 sequence is CASSPGLADLLSTDTQYF. CDR3 nucleotide sequence: TGCGCCAGCAGCCCCGGACTAGCGGACCTCCTTAGCACAGATACGCAGTATTTT.

The chain recombines TRBV7-2 with TRBJ2-5; 7 bases are a match to TRBD1. This CDR3 is built from 17 residues. The ends lost 5 bases at V and 5 bases at J; junction bases unmatched: 17. Germline values: CDR1 SGHTA, CDR2 FQGNSA. DNA of the CDR3: TGTGCCAGCAGCCCGTCGCTGATACAGGGGATGCGGGAGACCCAGTACTTC. Encoded protein: CASSPSLIQGMRETQYF.

This chain connects TRBV5-1 to TRBJ1-3; D is unclear. Trimming pared 4 bases from V and 0 bases from J, leaving 8 bases between. Germline-derived CDR1 and CDR2 are SGHRS and YFSETQ. CDR3 length: 14 residues. The CDR3, as DNA: TGCGCCAGCAGCCCGTTGAGCTCTGGAAACACCATATATTTT. This sequence encodes CASSPLSSGNTIYF.

The genes are TRBV6-1 and TRBJ1-5, with 8 positions matching TRBD1. CDR1 is MNHNS and CDR2 is SASEGT in the germline V gene. This CDR3 is built from 15 residues. The trim removed 6 bases at V and 1 base at J, leaving 5 bases unmatched. The CDR3, as DNA: TGTGCCAGCAGGTTGGGACAGGCCAGCAATCAGCCCCAGCATTTT. Protein: CASRLGQASNQPQHF.

The chain joins TRBV5-1 to TRBJ2-1; 11 bases match TRBD1. The CDR3 has 17 residues. Germline V gene lookup returns CDR1 SGHRS and CDR2 YFSETQ. Trimming cost V 0 bases and J 7 bases; bases outside gene matches: 9. The CDR3, as DNA: TGCGCCAGCAGCTTGGCCAGTGGACAGGGGGCGAGGAATGAGCAGTTCTTC. Its protein is CASSLASGQGARNEQFF.

This clone was seen only a few times. The chain links TRBV2 to TRBJ2-1; D gene uncertain. CDR3 length equals 14 residues. Trimming took 4 bases from V and 3 from J, leaving 10 bases between them. In germline, CDR1 is SNHLY, CDR2 FYNNEI. CDR3 in amino acids: CASSGISVYNEQFF. The DNA of the CDR3 is TGTGCCAGCAGTGGCATAAGCGTCTACAATGAGCAGTTCTTC.

This chain links TRBV15 with TRBJ2-7, with 8 bases that match TRBD1. Germline V gives CDR1 LNHNV, CDR2 YYDKDF (reference sequence). This CDR3 has 14 amino acids. V gave up 3 bases and J gave up 7 bases; unmatched junction bases: 8. CDR3: CATSRDQGAGEQYF. In DNA, the CDR3 is TGTGCCACCAGCAGGGATCAGGGGGCGGGTGAGCAGTACTTC.

This chain links TRBV7-2 with TRBJ1-4; D possibly corresponds to TRBD1 (6 bases). The V end lost 5 bases, the J end lost 10 bases, and 32 bases lay between the germline ends. The CDR3 runs 19 residues. CDR1 SGHTA and CDR2 FQGNSA come from the germline V gene. The CDR3 loop reads CASSPDLGEGTPPSGKLFF. The CDR3 DNA follows: TGTGCCAGCAGCCCAGATCTCGGCGAGGGGACACCCCCGTCTGGAAAACTGTTTTTT.

This clone showed up just a few times. This chain links TRBV5-1 with TRBJ2-3, with 10 bases fitting TRBD1. J gave up 2 bases and V 4 bases, and 4 bases lay outside the gene matches. Germline-derived CDR1 and CDR2 are SGHRS and YFSETQ. The CDR3 consists of 15 residues. The CDR3 loop reads CASSSGQGDTDTQYF. The CDR3 coding sequence is TGCGCCAGCAGCAGCGGACAGGGGGACACAGATACGCAGTATTTT.